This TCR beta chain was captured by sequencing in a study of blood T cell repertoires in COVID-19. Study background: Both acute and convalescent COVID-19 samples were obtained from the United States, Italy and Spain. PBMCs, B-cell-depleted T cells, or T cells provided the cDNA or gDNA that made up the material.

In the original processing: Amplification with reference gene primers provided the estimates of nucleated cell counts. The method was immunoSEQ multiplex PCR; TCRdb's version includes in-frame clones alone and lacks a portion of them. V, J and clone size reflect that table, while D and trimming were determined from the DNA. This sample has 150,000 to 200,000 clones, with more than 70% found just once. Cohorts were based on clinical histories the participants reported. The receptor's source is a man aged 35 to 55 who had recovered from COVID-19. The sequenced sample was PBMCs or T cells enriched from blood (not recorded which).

CDR3 sequence reads: CASSALGGGNQPQHF. In DNA, the CDR3 is TGTGCCAGCAGTGCACTCGGGGGAGGGAACCAGCCCCAGCATTTT. The chain has TRBV6-4 and TRBJ1-5, with D maybe TRBD1 (5 bases). V lost 4 bases and J 7 bases, leaving 17 bases between the germline ends. The length of the CDR3 is 15 residues. Germline V gives CDR1 MRHNA, CDR2 SNTAGT.